This TCR beta chain was identified during a study of T cell repertoires in cytomegalovirus infection. Points on this clonotype: The target antigen is unknown.

Study-level points and caveats: The ex vivo response was dominated by HLA-C-restricted CMV-specific TCR beta clonotypes.

The V segment lost 2 bases and the J segment 4 bases; nucleotides outside the gene matches: 6. The V gene's germline CDR1 is MDHEN and CDR2 SYDVKM. CDR3 length: 15 amino acids. TCRdb ran MiXCR on the reads and lists one entry per CDR3 protein. Of 310,000 or so distinct CDR3 sequences in the sample, about a sixth were seen once. The sequence came from a human donor in good health (CMV status not recorded). Some clones in this sample may be carry-over from other donors' samples. The J gene is TRBJ2-7, the V gene TRBV28; TRBD1 aligns across 9 bases. Material for sequencing was PBMCs. The CDR3 loop reads CASSLETGGRYEQYF. DNA for the CDR3: TGTGCCAGCAGTTTAGAGACAGGGGGACGATACGAGCAGTACTTC. Combining the CDR3 with reference TRBV28 and TRBJ2-7 gives the whole variable domain DVKVTQSSRYLVKRTGEKVFLECVQDMDHENMFWYRQDPGLGLRLIYFSYDVKMKEKGDIPEGYSVSREKKERFSLILESASTNQTSMYLCASSLETGGRYEQYFGPGTRLTVT.